One sample yielded the 3 T cell receptor beta chains listed below, sequenced in a study of blood T cell repertoires in COVID-19. Measured with immunoSEQ multiplex PCR; TCRdb has only the in-frame clones, and not every one. The table has some 260,000 clones, nearly 90% seen once. The specimen sequenced was peripheral blood. These receptors were obtained from a woman aged 25 to 39 with acute or convalescent COVID-19.

CDR3 residues: CASQVFKQAFF. In DNA, the CDR3 is TGTGCCAGCCAAGTATTCAAGCAAGCTTTCTTT. The chain is built from TRBV11-2 and TRBJ1-1; no definite D call. The germline V and J ends were trimmed by 8 bases and 9 bases, with 13 bases remaining between them. There are 11 residues in the CDR3. Germline CDR1 reads SGHAT; CDR2 reads FQNNGV.

The chain couples TRBV6-2 or TRBV6-3 to TRBJ2-1; no reliable D call. Deletions cut 2 bases from V and 3 bases from J, with 5 bases between. This CDR3 spans 13 amino acids. Germline V gene lookup returns CDR1 MNHEY and CDR2 SVGEGT. CDR3 coding DNA: TGTGCCAGCAGTTACCCTAACTACAATGAGCAGTTCTTC. Amino acids: CASSYPNYNEQFF.

V gene TRBV27 combines with J gene TRBJ1-5, with D unresolved. Trimming took 7 bases from V and 0 from J, leaving 13 bases between them. The CDR3 spans 15 residues. The germline gives CDR1 MNHEY, CDR2 SMNVEV (reference sequence). The CDR3 loop is CASTSSGSSNQPQHF. For the CDR3, the DNA is TGTGCCAGCACTTCCTCGGGATCTAGCAATCAGCCCCAGCATTTT.